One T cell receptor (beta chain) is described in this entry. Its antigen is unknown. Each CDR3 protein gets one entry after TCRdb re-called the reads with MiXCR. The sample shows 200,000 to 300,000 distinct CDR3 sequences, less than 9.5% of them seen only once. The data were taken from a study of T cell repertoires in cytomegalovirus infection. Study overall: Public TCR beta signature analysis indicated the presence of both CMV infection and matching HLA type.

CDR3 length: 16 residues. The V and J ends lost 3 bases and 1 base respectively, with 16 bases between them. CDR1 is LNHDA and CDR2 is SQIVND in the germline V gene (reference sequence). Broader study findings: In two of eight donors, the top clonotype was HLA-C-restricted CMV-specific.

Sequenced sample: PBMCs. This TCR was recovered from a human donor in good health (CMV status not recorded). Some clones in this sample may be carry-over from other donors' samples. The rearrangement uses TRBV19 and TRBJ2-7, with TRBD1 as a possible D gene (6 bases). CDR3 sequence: CASSIPDRFGSYEQYF. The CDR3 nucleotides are TGTGCCAGTAGTATCCCGGACAGATTTGGGTCCTACGAGCAGTACTTC. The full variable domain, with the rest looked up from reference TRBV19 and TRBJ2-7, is DGGITQSPKYLFRKEGQNVTLSCEQNLNHDAMYWYRQDPGQGLRLIYYSQIVNDFQKGDIAEGYSVSREKKESFPLTVTSAQKNPTAFYLCASSIPDRFGSYEQYFGPGTRLTVT.